This T cell receptor beta chain was sequenced in a study of cytomegalovirus exposure and HLA in healthy donors. The table lists this clone with many counts. Primers: 60 Vbeta forward and 13 Jbeta reverse. Assay used: immunoSEQ multiplex PCR; TCRdb lists only in-frame clones, some missing. Found here are about 150,000 clones, 60% to 70% of them singletons; the top ten hold roughly 7%. Germline CDR1 SNHLY, CDR2 FYNNEI. The CDR3 totals 15 residues. J lost 1 base, V lost 7 bases, and 4 bases had no gene match. Nominally healthy donors were sampled, though unrecorded immune exposures were likely. The sequence was obtained from a woman aged 60-75 years in good health and CMV-seropositive. The material sequenced was PBMCs. The chain recombines TRBV2 with TRBJ2-2; 9 bases agree with TRBD2. The CDR3 is CASTLAGLNTGELFF. The CDR3 nucleotides read TGTGCCAGCACGCTAGCGGGGCTGAACACCGGGGAGCTGTTTTTT.